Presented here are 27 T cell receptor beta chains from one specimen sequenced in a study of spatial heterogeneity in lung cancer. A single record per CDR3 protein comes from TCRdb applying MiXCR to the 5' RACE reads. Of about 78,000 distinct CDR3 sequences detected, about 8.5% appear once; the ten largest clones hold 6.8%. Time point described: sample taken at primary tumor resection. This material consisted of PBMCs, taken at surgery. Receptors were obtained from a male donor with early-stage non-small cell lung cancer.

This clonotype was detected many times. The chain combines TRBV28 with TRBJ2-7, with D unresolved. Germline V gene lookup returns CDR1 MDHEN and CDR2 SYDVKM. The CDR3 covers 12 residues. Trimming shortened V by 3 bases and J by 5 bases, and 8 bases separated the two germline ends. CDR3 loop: CASSLTANEQYF. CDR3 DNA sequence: TGTGCCAGCAGTTTGACTGCTAACGAGCAGTACTTC.

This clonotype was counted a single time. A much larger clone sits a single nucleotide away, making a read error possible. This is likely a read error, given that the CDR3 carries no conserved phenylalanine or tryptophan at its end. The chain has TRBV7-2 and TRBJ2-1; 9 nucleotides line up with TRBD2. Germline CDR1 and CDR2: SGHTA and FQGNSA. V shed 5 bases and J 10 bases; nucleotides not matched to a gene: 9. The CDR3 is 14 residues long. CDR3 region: CASSLGTSRDEQFS. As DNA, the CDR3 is TGTGCCAGCAGCCTAGGGACTAGCCGGGACGAGCAGTTCTCC.

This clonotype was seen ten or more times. In DNA, the CDR3 is TGCGCCAGCAGCTGGGACAGCCAGGAAGATACGCAGTATTTT. Encoded protein: CASSWDSQEDTQYF. The J gene is TRBJ2-3, the V gene TRBV5-1, with TRBD1 matching 7 bases. After removal of 3 bases from V and 5 bases from J, the junction contained 6 bases not matched to a gene. Germline-derived CDR1 and CDR2 are SGHRS and YFSETQ. The CDR3 runs to 14 residues.

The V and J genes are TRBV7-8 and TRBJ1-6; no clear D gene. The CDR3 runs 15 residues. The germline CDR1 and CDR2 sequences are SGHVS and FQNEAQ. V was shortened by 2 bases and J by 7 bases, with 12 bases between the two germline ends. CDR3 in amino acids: CASSLWEGRNSPLHF. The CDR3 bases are TGTGCCAGCAGCTTATGGGAAGGGAGGAATTCACCCCTCCACTTT.

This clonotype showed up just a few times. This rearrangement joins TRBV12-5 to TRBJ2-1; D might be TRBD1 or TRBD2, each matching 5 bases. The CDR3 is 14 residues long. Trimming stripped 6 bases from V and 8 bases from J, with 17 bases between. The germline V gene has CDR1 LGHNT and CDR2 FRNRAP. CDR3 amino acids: CASGGETSWDEQFF. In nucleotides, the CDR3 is TGTGCTAGTGGAGGGGAAACTAGTTGGGATGAGCAGTTCTTC. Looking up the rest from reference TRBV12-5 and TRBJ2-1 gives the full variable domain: DARVTQTPRHKVTEMGQEVTMRCQPILGHNTVFWYRQTMMQGLELLAYFRNRAPLDDSGMPKDRFSAEMPDATLATLKIQPSEPRDSAVYFCASGGETSWDEQFFGPGTRLTVL.

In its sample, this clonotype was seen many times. For the CDR3, the DNA is TGCAGTGCTCAGCTCGGGGACGAGCAGTACTTC. Protein: CSAQLGDEQYF. The chain recombines TRBV20-1 with TRBJ2-7; tentatively, D is TRBD2 (5 bases). Germline lookup yields CDR1 DFQATT and CDR2 SNEGSKA (reference sequence). V was cut by 5 bases and J by 5 bases, with 10 bases left in between. The CDR3 has 11 residues.

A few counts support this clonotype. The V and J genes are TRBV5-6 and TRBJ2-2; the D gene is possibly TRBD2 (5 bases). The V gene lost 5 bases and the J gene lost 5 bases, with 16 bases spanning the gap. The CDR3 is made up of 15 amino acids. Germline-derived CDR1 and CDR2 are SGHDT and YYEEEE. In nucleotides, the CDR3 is TGTGCCAGCAGAAGAGTAACGAGGGAAACCGGGGAGCTGTTTTTT. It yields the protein CASRRVTRETGELFF.

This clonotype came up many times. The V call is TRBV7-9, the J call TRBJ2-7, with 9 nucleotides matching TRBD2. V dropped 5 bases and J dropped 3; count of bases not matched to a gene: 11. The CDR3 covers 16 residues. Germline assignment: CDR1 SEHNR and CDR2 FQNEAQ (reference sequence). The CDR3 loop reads CASSPRWTSVSYEQYF. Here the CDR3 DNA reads TGTGCCAGCAGCCCCCGATGGACTAGCGTTAGCTACGAGCAGTACTTC.

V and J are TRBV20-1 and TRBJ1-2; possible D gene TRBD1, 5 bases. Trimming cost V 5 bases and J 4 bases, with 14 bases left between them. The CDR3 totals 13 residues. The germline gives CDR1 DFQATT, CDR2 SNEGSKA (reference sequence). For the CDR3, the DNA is TGCAGTGCTCCCCCAGGGCCCAGCTATGGCTACACCTTC. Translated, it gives CSAPPGPSYGYTF.

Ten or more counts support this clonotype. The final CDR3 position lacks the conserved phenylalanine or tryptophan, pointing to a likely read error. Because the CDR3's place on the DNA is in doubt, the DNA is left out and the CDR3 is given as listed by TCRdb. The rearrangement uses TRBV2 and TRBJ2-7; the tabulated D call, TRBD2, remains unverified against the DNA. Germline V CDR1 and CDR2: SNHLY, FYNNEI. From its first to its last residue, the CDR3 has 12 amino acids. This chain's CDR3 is CASSETGVVPAS.

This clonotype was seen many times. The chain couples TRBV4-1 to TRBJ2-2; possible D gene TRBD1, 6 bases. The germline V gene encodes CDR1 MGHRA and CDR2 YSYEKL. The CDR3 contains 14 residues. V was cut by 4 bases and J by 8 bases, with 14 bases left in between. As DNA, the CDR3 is TGCGCCAGCAGCCCACAAATCGGGACAGGGGAGCTGTTTTTT. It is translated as CASSPQIGTGELFF.

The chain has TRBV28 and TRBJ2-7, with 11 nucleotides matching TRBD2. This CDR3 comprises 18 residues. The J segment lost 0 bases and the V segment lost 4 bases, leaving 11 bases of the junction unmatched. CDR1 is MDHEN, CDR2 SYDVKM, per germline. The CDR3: CASSWASGTSGSSYEQYF. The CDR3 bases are TGTGCCAGCAGTTGGGCCTCCGGGACTAGCGGTTCCTCCTACGAGCAGTACTTC.

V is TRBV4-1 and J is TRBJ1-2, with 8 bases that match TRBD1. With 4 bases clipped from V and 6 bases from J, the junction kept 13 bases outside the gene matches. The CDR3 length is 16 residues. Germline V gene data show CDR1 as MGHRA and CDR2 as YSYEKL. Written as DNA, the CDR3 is TGCGCCAGCAGCCCGATCCCTGGGGACAGGAGCGATGGCTACACCTTC. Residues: CASSPIPGDRSDGYTF.

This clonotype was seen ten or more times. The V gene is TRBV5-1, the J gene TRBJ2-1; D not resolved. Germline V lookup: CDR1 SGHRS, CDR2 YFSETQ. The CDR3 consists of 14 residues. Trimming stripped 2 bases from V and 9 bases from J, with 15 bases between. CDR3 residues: CASSFYAGRGEQFF. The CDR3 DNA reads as TGCGCCAGCAGCTTTTATGCTGGCCGTGGTGAGCAGTTCTTC.

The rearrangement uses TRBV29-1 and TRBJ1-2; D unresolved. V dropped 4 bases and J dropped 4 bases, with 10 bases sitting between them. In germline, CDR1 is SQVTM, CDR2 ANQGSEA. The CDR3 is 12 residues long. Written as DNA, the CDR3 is TGCAGCGTTGTAGGCAGAACCTATGGCTACACCTTC. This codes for CSVVGRTYGYTF.

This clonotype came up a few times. Written as DNA, the CDR3 is TGTGCCATCAAGGGGCCCGGGGAGCTGTTTTTT. Encoded protein: CAIKGPGELFF. The chain employs TRBV10-3 and TRBJ2-2; a possible D gene is TRBD1 (5 bases). Trimming cost V 7 bases and J 6 bases, with 6 bases left between them. CDR3 length: 11 amino acids. Germline CDR1 reads ENHRY; CDR2 reads SYGVKD.

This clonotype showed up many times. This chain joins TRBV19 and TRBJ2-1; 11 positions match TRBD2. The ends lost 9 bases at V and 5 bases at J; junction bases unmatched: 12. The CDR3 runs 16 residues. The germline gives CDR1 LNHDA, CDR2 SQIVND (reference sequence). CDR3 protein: CASGSLPGLADNEQFF. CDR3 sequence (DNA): TGTGCCAGCGGAAGCCTGCCGGGACTAGCGGACAATGAGCAGTTCTTC.

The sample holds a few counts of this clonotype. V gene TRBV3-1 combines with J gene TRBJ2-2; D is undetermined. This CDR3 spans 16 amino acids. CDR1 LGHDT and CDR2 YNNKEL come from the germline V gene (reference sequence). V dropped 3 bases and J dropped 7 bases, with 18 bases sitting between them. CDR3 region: CASSQYDRAQSGELFF. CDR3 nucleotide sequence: TGTGCCAGCAGCCAGTATGACCGGGCGCAGAGCGGGGAGCTGTTTTTT.

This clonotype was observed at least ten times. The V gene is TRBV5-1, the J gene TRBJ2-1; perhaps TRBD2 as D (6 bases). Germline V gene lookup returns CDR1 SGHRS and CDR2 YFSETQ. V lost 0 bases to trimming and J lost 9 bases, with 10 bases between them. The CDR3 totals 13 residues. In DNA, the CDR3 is TGCGCCAGCAGCTTGGGCAATAGCGGTGAGCAGTTCTTC. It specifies CASSLGNSGEQFF.

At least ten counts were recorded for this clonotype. Here the CDR3 reads CSVEPSGGTDTQYF. Here the CDR3 DNA reads TGCAGCGTTGAGCCTAGCGGAGGCACAGATACGCAGTATTTT. The chain uses TRBV29-1 and TRBJ2-3; 7 bases map to TRBD2. This CDR3 has 14 residues. V was pared by 3 bases and J by 1 base, with 4 bases of the junction left unmatched. Germline CDR1 is SQVTM and CDR2 is ANQGSEA.

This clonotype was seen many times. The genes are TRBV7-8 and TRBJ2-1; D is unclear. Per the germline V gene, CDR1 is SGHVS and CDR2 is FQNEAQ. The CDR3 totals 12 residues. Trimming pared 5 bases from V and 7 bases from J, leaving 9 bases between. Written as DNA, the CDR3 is TGTGCCAGCAGCCCAGCAAAAAATGAGCAGTTCTTC. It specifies CASSPAKNEQFF.

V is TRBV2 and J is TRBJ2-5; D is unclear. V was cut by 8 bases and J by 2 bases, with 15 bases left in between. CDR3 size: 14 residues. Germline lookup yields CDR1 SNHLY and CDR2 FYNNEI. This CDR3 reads CASLLSTLQETQYF. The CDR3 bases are TGTGCCAGCCTCCTCTCGACTCTTCAAGAGACCCAGTACTTC.

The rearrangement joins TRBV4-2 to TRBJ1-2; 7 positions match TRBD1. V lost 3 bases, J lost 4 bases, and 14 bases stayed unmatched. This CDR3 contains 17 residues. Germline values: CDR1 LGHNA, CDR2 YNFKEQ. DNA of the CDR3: TGTGCCAGCAGCCAGATACCACCTTCGACAGGGACCTATGGCTACACCTTC. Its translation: CASSQIPPSTGTYGYTF.

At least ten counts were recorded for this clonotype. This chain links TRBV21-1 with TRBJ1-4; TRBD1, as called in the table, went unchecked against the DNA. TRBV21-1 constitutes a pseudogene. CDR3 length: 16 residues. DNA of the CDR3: TGTGCCAGCAGCAGCTCCGGGACAGGGGGCAATGAAAAACTGTTTTTT. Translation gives CASSSSGTGGNEKLFF.

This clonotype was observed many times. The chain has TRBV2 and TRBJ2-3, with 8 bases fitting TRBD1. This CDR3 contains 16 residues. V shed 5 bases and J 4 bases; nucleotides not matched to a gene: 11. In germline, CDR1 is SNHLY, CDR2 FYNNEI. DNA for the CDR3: TGTGCCAGCAGTAGTCGACAGGGGCTAGGCGCAGATACGCAGTATTTT. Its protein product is CASSSRQGLGADTQYF.

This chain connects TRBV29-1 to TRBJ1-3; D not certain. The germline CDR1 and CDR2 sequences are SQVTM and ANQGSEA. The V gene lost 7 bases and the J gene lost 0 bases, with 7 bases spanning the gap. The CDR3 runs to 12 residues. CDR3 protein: CSADISGNTIYF. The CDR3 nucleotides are TGCAGCGCTGACATCTCTGGAAACACCATATATTTT.

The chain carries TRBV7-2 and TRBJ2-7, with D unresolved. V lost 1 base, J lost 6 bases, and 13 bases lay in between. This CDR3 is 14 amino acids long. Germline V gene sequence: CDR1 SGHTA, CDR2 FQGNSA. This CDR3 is CASSLGSTGLEQYF. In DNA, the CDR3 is TGTGCCAGCAGCTTAGGTTCTACTGGGCTCGAGCAGTACTTC.